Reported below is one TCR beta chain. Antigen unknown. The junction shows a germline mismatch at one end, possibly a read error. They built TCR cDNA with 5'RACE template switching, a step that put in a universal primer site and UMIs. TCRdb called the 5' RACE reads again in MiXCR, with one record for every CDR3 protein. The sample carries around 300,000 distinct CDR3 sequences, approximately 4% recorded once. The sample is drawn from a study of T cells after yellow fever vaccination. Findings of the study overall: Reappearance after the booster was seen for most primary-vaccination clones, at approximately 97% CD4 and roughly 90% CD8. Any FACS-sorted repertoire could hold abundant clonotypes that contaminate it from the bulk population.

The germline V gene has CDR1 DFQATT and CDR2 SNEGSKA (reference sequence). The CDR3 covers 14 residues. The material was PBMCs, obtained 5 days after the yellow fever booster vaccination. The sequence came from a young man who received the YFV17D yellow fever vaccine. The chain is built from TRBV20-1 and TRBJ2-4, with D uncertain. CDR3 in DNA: TGCAGTGCTAGAGATGGGGTAGTTGTTAACACTCAGTACTTC. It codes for CSARDGVVVNTQYF.